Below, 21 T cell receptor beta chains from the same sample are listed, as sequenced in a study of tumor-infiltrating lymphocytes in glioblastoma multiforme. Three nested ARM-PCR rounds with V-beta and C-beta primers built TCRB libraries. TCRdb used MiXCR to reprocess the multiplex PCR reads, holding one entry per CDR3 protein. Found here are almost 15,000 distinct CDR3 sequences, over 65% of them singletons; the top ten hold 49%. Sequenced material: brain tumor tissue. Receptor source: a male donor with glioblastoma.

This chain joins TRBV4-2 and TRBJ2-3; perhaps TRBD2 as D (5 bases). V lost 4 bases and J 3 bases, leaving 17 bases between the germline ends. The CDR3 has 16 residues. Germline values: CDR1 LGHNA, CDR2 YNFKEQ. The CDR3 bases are TGTGCCAGCAGCCGCGCCGAGGGCGCCTCGACAGATACGCAGTATTTT. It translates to CASSRAEGASTDTQYF.

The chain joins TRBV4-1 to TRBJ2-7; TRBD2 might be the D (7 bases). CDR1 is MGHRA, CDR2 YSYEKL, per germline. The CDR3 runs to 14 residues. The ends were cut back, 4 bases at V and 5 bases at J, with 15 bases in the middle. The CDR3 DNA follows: TGCGCCAGCAGCCTCGTGGGGGCGGGAGACGAGCAGTACTTC. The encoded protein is CASSLVGAGDEQYF.

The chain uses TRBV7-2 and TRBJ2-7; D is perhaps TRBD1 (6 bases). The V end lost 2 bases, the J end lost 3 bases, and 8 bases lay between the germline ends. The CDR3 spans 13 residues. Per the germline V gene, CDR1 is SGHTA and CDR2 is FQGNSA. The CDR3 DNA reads TGTGCCAGCAGCTTATGGACAGACTACGAGCAGTACTTC. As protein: CASSLWTDYEQYF.

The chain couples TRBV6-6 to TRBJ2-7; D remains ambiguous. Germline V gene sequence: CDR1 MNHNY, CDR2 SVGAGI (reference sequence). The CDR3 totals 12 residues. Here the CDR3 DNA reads TGTGTCAGCAGTTACACTTACTACGGGCAGTACGTC. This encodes CVSSYTYYGQYV.

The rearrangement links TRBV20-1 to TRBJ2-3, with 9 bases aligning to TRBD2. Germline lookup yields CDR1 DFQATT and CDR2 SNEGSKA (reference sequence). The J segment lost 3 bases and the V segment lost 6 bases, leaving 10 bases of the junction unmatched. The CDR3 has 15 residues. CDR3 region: CSASSNSGRTDTQYF. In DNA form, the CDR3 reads TGCAGTGCCAGTTCCAATAGCGGGAGAACAGATACGCAGTATTTT.

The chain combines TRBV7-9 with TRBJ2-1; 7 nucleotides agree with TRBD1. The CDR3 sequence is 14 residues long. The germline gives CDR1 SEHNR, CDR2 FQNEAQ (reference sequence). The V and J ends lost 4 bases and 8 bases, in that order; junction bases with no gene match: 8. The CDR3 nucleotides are TGTGCCAGCAGCTGGGACAGAGGTGGCGATGAGCAGTTCTTC. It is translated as CASSWDRGGDEQFF.

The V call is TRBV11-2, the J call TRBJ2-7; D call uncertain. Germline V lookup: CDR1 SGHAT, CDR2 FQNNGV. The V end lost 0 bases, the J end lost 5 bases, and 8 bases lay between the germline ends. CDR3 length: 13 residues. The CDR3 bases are TGTGCCAGCAGCTTAGACACCCTAGACGAGCAGTACTTC. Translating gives CASSLDTLDEQYF.

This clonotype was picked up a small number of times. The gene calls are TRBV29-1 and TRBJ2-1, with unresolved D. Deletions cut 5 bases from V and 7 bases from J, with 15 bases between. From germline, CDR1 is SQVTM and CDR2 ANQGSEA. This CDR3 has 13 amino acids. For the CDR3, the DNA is TGCAGCGTTCACGCGATTACTGGTAATGAGCAGTTCTTC. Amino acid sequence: CSVHAITGNEQFF.

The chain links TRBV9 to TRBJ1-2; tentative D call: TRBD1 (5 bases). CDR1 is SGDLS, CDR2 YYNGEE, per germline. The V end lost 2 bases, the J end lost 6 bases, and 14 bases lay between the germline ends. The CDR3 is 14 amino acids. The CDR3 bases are TGTGCCAGCAGCGTGAGCAGGGCGATCGATGGCTACACCTTC. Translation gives CASSVSRAIDGYTF.

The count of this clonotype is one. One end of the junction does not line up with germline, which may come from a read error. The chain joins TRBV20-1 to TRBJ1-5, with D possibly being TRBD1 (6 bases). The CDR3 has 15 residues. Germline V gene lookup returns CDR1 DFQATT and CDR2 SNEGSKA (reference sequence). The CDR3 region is CSAQEELGGNHPSIF. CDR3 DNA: TGCAGTGCTCAGGAGGAGTTGGGGGGCAATCATCCCAGCATTTTT.

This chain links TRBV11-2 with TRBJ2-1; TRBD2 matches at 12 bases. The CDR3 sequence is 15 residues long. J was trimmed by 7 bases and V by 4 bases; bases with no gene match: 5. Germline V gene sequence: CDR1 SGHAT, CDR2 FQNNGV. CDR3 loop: CASSYGTSGLNEQFF. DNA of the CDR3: TGTGCCAGCAGCTATGGGACTAGCGGGTTAAATGAGCAGTTCTTC.

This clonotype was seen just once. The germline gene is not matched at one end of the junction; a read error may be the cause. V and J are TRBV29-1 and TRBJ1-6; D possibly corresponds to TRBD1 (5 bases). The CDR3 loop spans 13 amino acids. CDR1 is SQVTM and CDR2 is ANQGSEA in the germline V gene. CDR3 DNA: TGCAGTGTTGCCAGGGAGAGAGAATCACCCCTCCATTTT. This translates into CSVARERESPLHF.

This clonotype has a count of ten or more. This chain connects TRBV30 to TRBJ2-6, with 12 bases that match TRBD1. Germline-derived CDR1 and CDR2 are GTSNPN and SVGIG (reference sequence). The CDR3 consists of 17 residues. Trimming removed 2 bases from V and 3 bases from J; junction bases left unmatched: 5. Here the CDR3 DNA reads TGTGCCTGGAGTCCCGGGGACAGGGGGCGTGGGGCCAACGTCCTGACTTTC. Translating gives CAWSPGDRGRGANVLTF.

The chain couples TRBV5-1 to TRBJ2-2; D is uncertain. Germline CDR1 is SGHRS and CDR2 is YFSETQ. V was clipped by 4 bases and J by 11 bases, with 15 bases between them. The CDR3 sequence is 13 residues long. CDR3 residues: CASSNENTVELFF. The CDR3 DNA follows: TGCGCCAGCAGCAATGAGAACACCGTTGAGCTGTTTTTT.

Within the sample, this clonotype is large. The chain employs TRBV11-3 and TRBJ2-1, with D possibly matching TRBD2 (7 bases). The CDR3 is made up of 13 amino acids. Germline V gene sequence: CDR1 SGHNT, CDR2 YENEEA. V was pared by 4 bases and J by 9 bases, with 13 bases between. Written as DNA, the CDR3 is TGTGCCAGCAGCTCGAGGGGGGAGGGTGAGCAGTTCTTC. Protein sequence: CASSSRGEGEQFF.

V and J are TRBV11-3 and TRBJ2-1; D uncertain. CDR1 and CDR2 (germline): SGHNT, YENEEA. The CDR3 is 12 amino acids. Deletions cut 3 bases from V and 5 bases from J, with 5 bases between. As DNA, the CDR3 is TGTGCCAGCAGCTTCGGAGACAATGAGCAGTTCTTC. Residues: CASSFGDNEQFF.

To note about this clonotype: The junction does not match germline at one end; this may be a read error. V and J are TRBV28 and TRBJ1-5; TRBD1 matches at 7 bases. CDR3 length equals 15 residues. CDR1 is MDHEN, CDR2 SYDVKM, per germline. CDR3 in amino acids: CSSSRGTVSDQPQHF. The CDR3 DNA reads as TGTTCCAGCAGCCGCGGGACAGTTAGCGATCAGCCCCAGCATTTT.

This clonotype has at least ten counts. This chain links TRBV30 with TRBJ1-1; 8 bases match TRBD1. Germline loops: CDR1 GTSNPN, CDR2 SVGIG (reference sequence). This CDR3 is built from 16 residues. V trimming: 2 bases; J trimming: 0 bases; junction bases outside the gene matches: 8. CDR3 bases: TGTGCCTGGAGTAGGGGACAGGCCCCCATGAACACTGAAGCTTTCTTT. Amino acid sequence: CAWSRGQAPMNTEAFF.

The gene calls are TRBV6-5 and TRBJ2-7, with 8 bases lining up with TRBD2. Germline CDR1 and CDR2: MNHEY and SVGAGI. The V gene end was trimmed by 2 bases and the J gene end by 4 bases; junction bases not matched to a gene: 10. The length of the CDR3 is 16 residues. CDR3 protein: CASSYGISGGMYEQYF. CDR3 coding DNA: TGTGCCAGCAGTTACGGGATAAGCGGGGGAATGTACGAGCAGTACTTC.

CDR3 in amino acids: CASSLVSGKGSYNEQFF. CDR3 sequence (DNA): TGTGCCAGCAGCTTAGTTTCTGGGAAGGGTTCCTACAATGAGCAGTTCTTC. V is TRBV11-2 and J is TRBJ2-1; D gene uncertain. V shed 1 base and J shed 1 base, with 14 bases lying between them. Germline V gives CDR1 SGHAT, CDR2 FQNNGV. The CDR3 is 17 amino acids.

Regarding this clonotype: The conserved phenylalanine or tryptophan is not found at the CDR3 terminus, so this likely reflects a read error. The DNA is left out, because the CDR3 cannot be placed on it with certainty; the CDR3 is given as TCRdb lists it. CDR3: CASSGLATSGHEQHL. The V and J genes are TRBV5-6 and TRBJ2-7; TRBD2, as called in the table, went unchecked against the DNA. Germline V lookup: CDR1 SGHDT, CDR2 YYEEEE. Counting both end residues, the CDR3 totals 15 amino acids.